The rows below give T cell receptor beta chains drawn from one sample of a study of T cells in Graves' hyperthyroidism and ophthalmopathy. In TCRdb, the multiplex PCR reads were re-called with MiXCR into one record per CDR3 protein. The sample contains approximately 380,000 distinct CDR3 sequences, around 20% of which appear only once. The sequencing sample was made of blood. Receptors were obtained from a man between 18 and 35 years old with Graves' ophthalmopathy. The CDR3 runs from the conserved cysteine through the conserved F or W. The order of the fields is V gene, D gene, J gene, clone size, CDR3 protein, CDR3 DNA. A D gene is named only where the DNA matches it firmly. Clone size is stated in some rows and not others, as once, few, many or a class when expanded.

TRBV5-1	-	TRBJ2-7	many	CASSYLGISYEQYF	TGCGCCAGCAGCTACCTCGGGATCTCCTACGAGCAGTACTTC
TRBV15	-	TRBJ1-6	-	CATSLRPDSPLHF	TGTGCCACCAGCCTCCGACCAGATTCACCCCTCCACTTT
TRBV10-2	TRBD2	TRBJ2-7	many	CASTLAGGTEQYF	TGCGCCAGCACCCTAGCGGGGGGTACCGAGCAGTACTTC
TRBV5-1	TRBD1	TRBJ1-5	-	CASSTGQTNQPQHF	TGCGCCAGCAGCACGGGACAGACCAATCAGCCCCAGCATTTT
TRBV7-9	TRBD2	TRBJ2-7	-	CASSRDSSGGLSYEQYF	TGTGCCAGCAGTCGGGACTCTAGCGGGGGGCTCTCCTACGAGCAGTACTTC
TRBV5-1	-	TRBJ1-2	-	CASSLAGDLNGYTF	TGCGCCAGCAGCTTGGCAGGGGACTTAAATGGCTACACCTTC
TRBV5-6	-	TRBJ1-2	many	CASSYLDLDYGYTF	TGTGCCAGCAGCTACCTGGACCTAGACTATGGCTACACCTTC
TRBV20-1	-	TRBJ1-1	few	CSARDIGGTEAFF	TGCAGTGCTAGAGATATCGGGGGGACTGAAGCTTTCTTT
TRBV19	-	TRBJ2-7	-	CASSVRIEPPYEQYF	TGTGCCAGTAGTGTTCGGATTGAACCCCCCTACGAGCAGTACTTC
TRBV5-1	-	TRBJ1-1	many	CASSWGVGGNTEAFF	TGCGCCAGCAGTTGGGGGGTGGGCGGGAACACTGAAGCTTTCTTT
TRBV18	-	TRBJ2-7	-	CASPAGTGSYEQYF	TGTGCCAGCCCAGCCGGGACTGGCTCCTACGAGCAGTACTTC
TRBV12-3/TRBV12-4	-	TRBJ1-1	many	CASTPGLNTEAFF	TGTGCCAGCACCCCTGGCCTGAACACTGAAGCTTTCTTT
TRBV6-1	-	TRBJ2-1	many	CASWGGQSYNEQFF	TGTGCCAGTTGGGGGGGCCAGTCCTACAATGAGCAGTTCTTC
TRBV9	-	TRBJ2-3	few	CASSVDSRTDTQYF	TGTGCCAGCAGCGTCGACTCTCGCACAGATACGCAGTATTTT
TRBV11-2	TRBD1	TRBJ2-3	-	CASGTGDRGRKDTQYF	TGTGCCAGCGGGACAGGGGACAGGGGGCGGAAAGATACGCAGTATTTT
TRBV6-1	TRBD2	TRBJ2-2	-	CASSEASGDTGELFF	TGTGCCAGCAGTGAAGCTAGCGGGGACACCGGGGAGCTGTTTTTT
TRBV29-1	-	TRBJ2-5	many	CSVVPPAGETQYF	TGCAGCGTTGTTCCACCGGCCGGGGAGACCCAGTACTTC
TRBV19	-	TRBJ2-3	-	CATSARGGPTDTQYF	TGTGCCACCTCAGCTAGGGGGGGGCCCACAGATACGCAGTATTTT
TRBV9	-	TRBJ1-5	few	CASSPYRTVSNQPQHF	TGTGCCAGCAGCCCCTATCGGACGGTAAGCAATCAGCCCCAGCATTTT
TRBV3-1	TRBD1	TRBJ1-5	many	CASSPRQGIQPQHF	TGTGCCAGCAGTCCGAGACAGGGCATTCAGCCCCAGCATTTT
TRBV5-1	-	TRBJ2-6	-	CASKLDKSGANVLTF	TGCGCCAGCAAGCTGGATAAATCTGGGGCCAACGTCCTGACTTTC
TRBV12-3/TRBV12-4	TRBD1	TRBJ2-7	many	CASSLDRGEQYF	TGTGCCAGCAGTTTAGACAGGGGCGAGCAGTACTTC
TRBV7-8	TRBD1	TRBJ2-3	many	CASSTDRADTQYF	TGTGCCAGCAGCACCGACAGGGCAGATACGCAGTATTTT
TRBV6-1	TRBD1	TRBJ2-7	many	CASSEGGTGGNEQYF	TGTGCCAGCAGTGAAGGGGGGACAGGGGGAAACGAGCAGTACTTC
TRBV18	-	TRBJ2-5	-	CASSPDPETQYF	TGTGCCAGCTCACCAGACCCAGAGACCCAGTACTTC
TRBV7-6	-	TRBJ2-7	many	CASSQPGSEQYF	TGTGCCAGCAGCCAGCCAGGGTCCGAGCAGTACTTC
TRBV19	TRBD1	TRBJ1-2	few	CASSVNLPGQGVNGYTF	TGTGCCAGTAGTGTGAACCTCCCGGGACAGGGCGTAAATGGCTACACCTTC
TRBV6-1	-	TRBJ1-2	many	CASSRGTFYGYTF	TGTGCCAGCAGTCGGGGGACGTTCTATGGCTACACCTTC
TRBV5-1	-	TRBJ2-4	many	CASSMSGQSFQYF	TGCGCCAGCAGCATGAGTGGACAAAGCTTTCAGTACTTC
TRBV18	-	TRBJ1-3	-	CASSPKTTGGANTIYF	TGTGCCAGCTCGCCCAAAACCACGGGGGGCGCGAACACCATATATTTT
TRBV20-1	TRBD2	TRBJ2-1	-	CSARSSGGPSYNEQFF	TGCAGTGCTAGATCTAGCGGGGGGCCCTCCTACAATGAGCAGTTCTTC
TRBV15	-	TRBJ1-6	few	CATSRTAVNSPLHF	TGTGCCACCAGCAGGACAGCGGTGAATTCACCCCTCCACTTT
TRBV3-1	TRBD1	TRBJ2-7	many	CASSPGQGAISYEQYF	TGTGCCAGCAGCCCAGGACAGGGGGCGATTTCCTACGAGCAGTACTTC
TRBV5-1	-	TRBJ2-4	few	CASSLGRGLAKNIQYF	TGCGCCAGCAGCCTAGGCAGGGGATTGGCCAAAAACATTCAGTACTTC
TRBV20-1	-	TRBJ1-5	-	CSARDSNSNQPQHF	TGCAGTGCTAGAGATTCTAATAGCAATCAGCCCCAGCATTTT
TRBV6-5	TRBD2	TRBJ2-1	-	CASSYSSSGGAGYEQFF	TGTGCCAGCAGTTACTCTTCCAGCGGGGGGGCCGGGTATGAGCAGTTCTTC
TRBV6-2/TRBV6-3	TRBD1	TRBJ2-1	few	CASSRTPGTGYNEQFF	TGTGCCAGCAGTCGTACTCCCGGGACAGGCTACAATGAGCAGTTCTTC
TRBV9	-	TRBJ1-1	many	CASSAQDHTETEAFF	TGTGCCAGCAGCGCCCAGGATCATACAGAGACTGAAGCTTTCTTT
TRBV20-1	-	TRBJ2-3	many	CSARNSRSTDTQYF	TGCAGCGCTAGGAACTCCCGAAGCACAGATACGCAGTATTTT
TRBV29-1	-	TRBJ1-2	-	CSVESLSGITF	TGCAGCGTCGAATCGTTGTCAGGCATCACCTTC
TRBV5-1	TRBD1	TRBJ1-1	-	CASSQGDRMNTEAFF	TGCGCCAGCAGCCAAGGGGACAGGATGAACACTGAAGCTTTCTTT
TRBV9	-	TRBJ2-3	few	CASSVGSLTRADTQYF	TGTGCCAGCAGCGTAGGGTCCCTCACGAGGGCAGATACGCAGTATTTT
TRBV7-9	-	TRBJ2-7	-	CASSRIGYEQYF	TGTGCCAGCAGTCGAATAGGGTACGAGCAGTACTTC
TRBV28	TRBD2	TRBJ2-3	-	CASSLIIAGVGADTQYF	TGTGCCAGCAGTTTGATCATAGCGGGAGTGGGTGCAGATACGCAGTATTTT
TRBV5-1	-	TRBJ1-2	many	CASSGFALEAGYTF	TGCGCCAGCAGCGGCTTCGCCCTTGAGGCGGGCTACACCTTC
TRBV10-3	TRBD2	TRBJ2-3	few	CAISRLAGAPDTQYF	TGTGCCATCAGTCGGCTAGCGGGGGCTCCAGATACGCAGTATTTT
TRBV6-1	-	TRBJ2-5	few	CASRLGGSSETQYF	TGTGCCAGCAGGCTAGGGGGATCCTCCGAGACCCAGTACTTC
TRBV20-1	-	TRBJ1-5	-	CSARATGSRYSNQPRHF	TGCAGTGCTAGGGCAACAGGGAGCCGCTATAGCAATCAGCCCCGGCATTTT
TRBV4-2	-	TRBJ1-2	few	CASSQGYRESYTF	TGTGCCAGCAGCCAGGGCTACAGGGAAAGCTACACCTTC
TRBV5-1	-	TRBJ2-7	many	CASSYATEYEQYF	TGCGCCAGCAGCTATGCGACCGAATACGAGCAGTACTTC
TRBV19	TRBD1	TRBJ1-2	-	CASSLVRDRGNGYTF	TGTGCCAGTAGTCTGGTCCGGGACAGGGGAAACGGCTACACCTTC
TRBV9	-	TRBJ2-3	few	CASSVRGAMADTQYF	TGTGCCAGCAGCGTCCGGGGGGCAATGGCAGATACGCAGTATTTT
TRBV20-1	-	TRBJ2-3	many	CSAGQPTADTQYF	TGCAGTGCTGGTCAACCGACAGCAGATACGCAGTATTTT
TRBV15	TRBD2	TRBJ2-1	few	CATSREASGVGEQFF	TGTGCCACCAGCAGAGAGGCTAGCGGGGTAGGTGAGCAGTTCTTC
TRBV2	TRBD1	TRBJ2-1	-	CATSDPPGTGEFF	TGTGCCACCAGTGACCCGCCGGGGACAGGAGAGTTCTTC